The clone carrying this T cell receptor (beta chain) was seen at least ten times. A lack of ophthalmopathy progression within 18 months defined stable Graves' hyperthyroidism. This sample is part of a study of T cells in Graves' hyperthyroidism and ophthalmopathy. The germline V and J ends were trimmed by 11 bases and 3 bases, with 17 bases remaining between them. Per the germline V gene, CDR1 is MDHEN and CDR2 is SYDVKM. The CDR3 is 13 residues long. Amplification targeted TCR beta CDR3 regions from RNA transcripts. HTBI primers were employed in a first-round RT-PCR of the TCR CDR3. Each CDR3 protein gets one entry after TCRdb re-called the multiplex PCR reads with MiXCR. The profile shows roughly 750,000 distinct CDR3 sequences, about a sixth of them singletons.

This chain joins TRBV28 and TRBJ2-7; TRBD1 might be the D (7 bases). The clonotype comes from a man in his late teens or twenties with Graves' hyperthyroidism. Sample: blood. CDR3 protein: CAVCGTAYYEQYF. Here the CDR3 DNA reads TGTGCCGTTTGCGGGACAGCTTACTACGAGCAGTACTTC.